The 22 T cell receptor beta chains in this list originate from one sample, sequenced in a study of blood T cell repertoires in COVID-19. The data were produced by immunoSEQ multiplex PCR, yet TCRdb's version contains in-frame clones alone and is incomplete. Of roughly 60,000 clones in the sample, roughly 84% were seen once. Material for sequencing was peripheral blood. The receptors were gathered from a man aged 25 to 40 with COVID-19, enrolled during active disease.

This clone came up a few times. CDR3 DNA: TGTGCCACCAGTGATTTGGGGACAGAAAAAGAGACCCAGTACTTC. This codes for CATSDLGTEKETQYF. This sequence joins TRBV24-1 and TRBJ2-5; 7 bases are a match to TRBD1. The CDR3 length is 15 residues. V gave up 0 bases and J gave up 3 bases; unmatched junction bases: 3. CDR1 is KGHDR, CDR2 SFDVKD, per germline.

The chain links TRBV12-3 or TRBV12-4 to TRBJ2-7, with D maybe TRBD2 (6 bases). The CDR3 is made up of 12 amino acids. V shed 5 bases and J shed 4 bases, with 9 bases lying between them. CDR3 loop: CASSVGTYEQYF. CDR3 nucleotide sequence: TGTGCCAGCAGTGTCGGGACTTACGAGCAGTACTTC.

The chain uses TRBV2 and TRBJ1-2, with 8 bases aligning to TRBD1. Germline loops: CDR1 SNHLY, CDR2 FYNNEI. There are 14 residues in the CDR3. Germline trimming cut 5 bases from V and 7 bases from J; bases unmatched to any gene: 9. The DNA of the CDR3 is TGTGCCAGCAGTCCCGGGACAGGATTAGGTGGCTACACCTTC. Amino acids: CASSPGTGLGGYTF.

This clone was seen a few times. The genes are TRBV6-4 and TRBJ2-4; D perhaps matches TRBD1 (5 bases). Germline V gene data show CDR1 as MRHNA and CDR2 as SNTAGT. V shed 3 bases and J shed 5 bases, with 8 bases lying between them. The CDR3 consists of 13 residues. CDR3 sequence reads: CASSEGPENIQYF. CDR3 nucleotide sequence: TGTGCCAGCAGTGAGGGGCCGGAAAACATTCAGTACTTC.

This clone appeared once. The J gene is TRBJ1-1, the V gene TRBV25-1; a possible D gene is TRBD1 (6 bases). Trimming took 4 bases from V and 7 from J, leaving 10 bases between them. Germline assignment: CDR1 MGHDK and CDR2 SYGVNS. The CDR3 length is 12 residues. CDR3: CASSGRGREAFF. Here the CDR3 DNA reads TGTGCCAGCAGTGGCAGGGGCCGTGAAGCTTTCTTT. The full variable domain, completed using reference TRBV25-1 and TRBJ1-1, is EADIYQTPRYLVIGTGKKITLECSQTMGHDKMYWYQQDPGMELHLIHYSYGVNSTEKGDLSSESTVSRIRTEHFPLTLESARPSHTSQYLCASSGRGREAFFGQGTRLTVV.

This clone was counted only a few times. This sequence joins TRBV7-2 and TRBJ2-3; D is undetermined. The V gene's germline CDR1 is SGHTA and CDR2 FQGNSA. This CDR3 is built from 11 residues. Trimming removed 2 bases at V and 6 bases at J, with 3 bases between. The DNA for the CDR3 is TGTGCCAGCAGCTTATCGGATACGCAGTATTTT. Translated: CASSLSDTQYF.

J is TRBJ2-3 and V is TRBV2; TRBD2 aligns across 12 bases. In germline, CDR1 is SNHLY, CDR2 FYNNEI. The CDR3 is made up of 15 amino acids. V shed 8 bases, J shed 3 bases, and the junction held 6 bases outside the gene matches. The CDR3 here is CASSLLAGGTDTQYF. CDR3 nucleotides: TGTGCCAGCTCTCTTCTAGCGGGAGGGACAGATACGCAGTATTTT.

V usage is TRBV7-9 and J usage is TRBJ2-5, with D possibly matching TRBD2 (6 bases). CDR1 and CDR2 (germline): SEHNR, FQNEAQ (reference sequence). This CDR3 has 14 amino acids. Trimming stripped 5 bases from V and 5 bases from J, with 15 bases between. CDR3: CASSPGTGRETQYF. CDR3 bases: TGTGCCAGCAGCCCCGGGACGGGGAGGGAGACCCAGTACTTC.

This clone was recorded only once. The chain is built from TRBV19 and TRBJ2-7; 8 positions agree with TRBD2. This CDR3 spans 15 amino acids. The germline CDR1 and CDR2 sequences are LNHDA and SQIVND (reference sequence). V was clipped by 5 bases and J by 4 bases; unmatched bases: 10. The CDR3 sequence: CASSPGAGGGYEQYF. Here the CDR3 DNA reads TGTGCCAGTAGTCCTGGGGCGGGAGGAGGGTACGAGCAGTACTTC.

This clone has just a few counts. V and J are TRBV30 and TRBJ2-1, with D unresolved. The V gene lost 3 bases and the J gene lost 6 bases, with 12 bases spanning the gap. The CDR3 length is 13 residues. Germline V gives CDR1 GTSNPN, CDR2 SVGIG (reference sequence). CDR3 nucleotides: TGTGCCTGGAGCCCCGGAGTGGTCAATGAGCAGTTCTTC. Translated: CAWSPGVVNEQFF. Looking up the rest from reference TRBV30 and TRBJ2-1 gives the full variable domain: SQTIHQWPATLVQPVGSPLSLECTVEGTSNPNLYWYRQAAGRGLQLLFYSVGIGQISSEVPQNLSASRPQDRQFILSSKKLLLSDSGFYLCAWSPGVVNEQFFGPGTRLTVL.

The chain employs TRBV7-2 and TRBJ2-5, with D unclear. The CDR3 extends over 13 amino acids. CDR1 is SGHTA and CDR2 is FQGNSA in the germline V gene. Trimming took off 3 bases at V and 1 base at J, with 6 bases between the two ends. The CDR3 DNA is TGTGCCAGCAGCTTGGCTTTCCAAGAGACCCAGTACTTC. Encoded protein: CASSLAFQETQYF.

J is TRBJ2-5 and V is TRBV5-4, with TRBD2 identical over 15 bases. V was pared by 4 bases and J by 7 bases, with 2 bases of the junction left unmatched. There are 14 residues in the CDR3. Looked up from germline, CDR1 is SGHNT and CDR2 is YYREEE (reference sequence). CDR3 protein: CASSMGLAGGTQYF. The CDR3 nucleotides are TGTGCCAGCAGCATGGGACTAGCGGGAGGGACCCAGTACTTC.

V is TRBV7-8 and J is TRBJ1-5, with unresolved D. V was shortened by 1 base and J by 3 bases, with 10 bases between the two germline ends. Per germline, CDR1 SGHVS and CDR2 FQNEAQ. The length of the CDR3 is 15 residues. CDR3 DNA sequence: TGTGCCAGCAGCTTAGTCTCGGGAGACAATCAGCCCCAGCATTTT. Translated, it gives CASSLVSGDNQPQHF.

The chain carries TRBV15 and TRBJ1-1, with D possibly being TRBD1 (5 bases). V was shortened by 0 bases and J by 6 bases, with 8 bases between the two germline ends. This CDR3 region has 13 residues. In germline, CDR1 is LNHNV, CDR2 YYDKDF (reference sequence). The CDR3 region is CATSRDIQAEAFF. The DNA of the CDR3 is TGTGCCACCAGCAGAGATATACAGGCTGAAGCTTTCTTT.

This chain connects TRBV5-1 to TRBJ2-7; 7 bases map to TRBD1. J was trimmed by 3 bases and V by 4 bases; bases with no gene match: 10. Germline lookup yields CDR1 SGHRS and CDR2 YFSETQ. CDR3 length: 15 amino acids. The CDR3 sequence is CASSVQGRGFYEQYF. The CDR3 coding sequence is TGCGCCAGCAGCGTACAGGGGAGAGGGTTCTACGAGCAGTACTTC. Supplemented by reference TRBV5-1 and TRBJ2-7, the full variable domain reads KAGVTQTPRYLIKTRGQQVTLSCSPISGHRSVSWYQQTPGQGLQFLFEYFSETQRNKGNFPGRFSGRQFSNSRSEMNVSTLELGDSALYLCASSVQGRGFYEQYFGPGTRLTVT.

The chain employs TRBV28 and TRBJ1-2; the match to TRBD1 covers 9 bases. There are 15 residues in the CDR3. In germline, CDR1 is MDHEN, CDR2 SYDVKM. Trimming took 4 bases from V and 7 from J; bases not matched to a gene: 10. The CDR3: CASSYPRDRARGYTF. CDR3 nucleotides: TGTGCCAGCAGTTACCCCCGGGACAGGGCCCGTGGCTACACCTTC.

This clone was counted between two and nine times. CDR3 DNA sequence: TGTGCCAGCATGGGCGGGGCAGCTAACTATGGCTACACCTTC. This gives the protein CASMGGAANYGYTF. This chain uses TRBV2 with TRBJ1-2; D is perhaps TRBD1 (5 bases). Trimming cost V 7 bases and J 0 bases, with 12 bases left between them. CDR3 length: 14 amino acids. From germline, CDR1 is SNHLY and CDR2 FYNNEI.

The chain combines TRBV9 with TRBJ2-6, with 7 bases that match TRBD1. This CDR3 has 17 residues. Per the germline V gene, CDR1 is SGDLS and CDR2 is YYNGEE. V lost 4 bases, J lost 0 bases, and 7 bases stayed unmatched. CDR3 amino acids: CASSSRGGNSGANVLTF. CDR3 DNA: TGTGCCAGCAGCTCCCGAGGGGGCAACTCTGGGGCCAACGTCCTGACTTTC.

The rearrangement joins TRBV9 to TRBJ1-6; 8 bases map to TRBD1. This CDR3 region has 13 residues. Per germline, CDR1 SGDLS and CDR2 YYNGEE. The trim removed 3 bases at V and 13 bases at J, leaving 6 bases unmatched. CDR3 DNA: TGTGCCAGCAGCGGAGACAGGGGTTCGCCCCTCCACTTT. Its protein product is CASSGDRGSPLHF.

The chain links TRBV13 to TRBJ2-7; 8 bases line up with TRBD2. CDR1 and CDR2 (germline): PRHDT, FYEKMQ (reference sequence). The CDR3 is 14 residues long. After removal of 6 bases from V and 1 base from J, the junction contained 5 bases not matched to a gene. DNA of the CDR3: TGTGCCAGCAGGGTAGCGGGGAAGTCCTACGAGCAGTACTTC. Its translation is CASRVAGKSYEQYF.

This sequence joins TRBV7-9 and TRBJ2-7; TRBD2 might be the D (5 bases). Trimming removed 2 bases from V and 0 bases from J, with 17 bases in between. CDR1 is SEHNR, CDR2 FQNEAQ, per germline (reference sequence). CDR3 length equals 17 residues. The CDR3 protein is CASSLTRGQRPSYEQYF. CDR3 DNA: TGTGCCAGCAGCTTAACCCGTGGCCAGCGGCCCTCCTACGAGCAGTACTTC.

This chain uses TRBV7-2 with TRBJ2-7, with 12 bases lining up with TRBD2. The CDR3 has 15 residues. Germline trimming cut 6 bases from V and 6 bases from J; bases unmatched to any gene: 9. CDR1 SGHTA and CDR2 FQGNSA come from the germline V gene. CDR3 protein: CASRTSGSSRGEQYF. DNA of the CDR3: TGTGCCAGCAGGACTAGCGGGAGCTCCCGGGGCGAGCAGTACTTC.